Listed here are 8 T cell receptor beta chains from one sample, sequenced in a study of blood T cell repertoires in COVID-19. Only in-frame clones appear in the TCRdb table, and some are missing; sequencing was by immunoSEQ multiplex PCR. Of approximately 49,000 clones in the sample, roughly 89% were seen once. The sequenced material came from peripheral blood. These receptors were taken from a man aged 50-60 years with acute or convalescent COVID-19.

The J gene is TRBJ2-2, the V gene TRBV30, with 10 bases aligning to TRBD2. Unmatched junction bases numbered 5, after V lost 0 bases and J lost 7 bases. This CDR3 contains 15 residues. CDR1 and CDR2 from the germline V gene are GTSNPN and SVGIG (reference sequence). The CDR3 sequence: CAWSVAGGKVGELFF. The CDR3 coding sequence is TGTGCCTGGAGTGTAGCGGGAGGGAAGGTCGGGGAGCTGTTTTTT.

The chain uses TRBV12-3 or TRBV12-4 and TRBJ1-6, with no clear D. The CDR3 loop spans 12 amino acids. V lost 3 bases and J 7 bases, leaving 4 bases between the germline ends. The CDR3: CASSFSNSPLHF. DNA for the CDR3: TGTGCCAGCAGTTTTTCGAATTCACCCCTCCACTTT.

This clone was picked up one time. The CDR3 DNA reads TGTGCCAGCAGCTTAGTCGGGGGTGCGGGATTGGGATCCTACAATGAGCAGTTCTTC. Amino acids: CASSLVGGAGLGSYNEQFF. This rearrangement joins TRBV7-2 to TRBJ2-1; TRBD2 is a possible D gene (6 bases). V dropped 1 base and J dropped 1 base, with 20 bases sitting between them. CDR1 and CDR2 (germline): SGHTA, FQGNSA. The CDR3 extends over 19 amino acids.

This clone was found once. This sample also contains other DNA sequences that code for the same CDR3. This sequence joins TRBV20-1 and TRBJ2-7; TRBD1 might be the D (6 bases). Per the germline V gene, CDR1 is DFQATT and CDR2 is SNEGSKA (reference sequence). The CDR3 runs to 11 residues. Trimming pared 5 bases from V and 4 bases from J, leaving 9 bases between. Here the CDR3 DNA reads TGCAGTGCTCTAGGGGGTTACGAGCAGTACTTC. Its protein is CSALGGYEQYF.

The rearrangement uses TRBV18 and TRBJ1-3; D gene ambiguous. V lost 5 bases, J lost 2 bases, and 10 bases lay in between. Germline assignment: CDR1 KGHSH and CDR2 LQKENI. This CDR3 region has 14 residues. DNA of the CDR3: TGTGCCAGCTCAGCCCACCGGGCTGGAAACACCATATATTTT. Encoded protein: CASSAHRAGNTIYF.

This rearrangement joins TRBV30 to TRBJ1-2, with D unclear. The CDR3 is made up of 12 amino acids. Trimming stripped 2 bases from V and 2 bases from J, with 6 bases between. The germline V gene encodes CDR1 GTSNPN and CDR2 SVGIG (reference sequence). CDR3 nucleotide sequence: TGTGCCTGGAGTTATACAAACTATGGCTACACCTTC. Amino acid sequence: CAWSYTNYGYTF.

The V call is TRBV5-1, the J call TRBJ2-1; 7 positions match TRBD1. This CDR3 spans 15 amino acids. The V segment lost 5 bases and the J segment 5 bases; nucleotides outside the gene matches: 10. Germline V lookup: CDR1 SGHRS, CDR2 YFSETQ. The chain's CDR3 is CASRVSPGTDNEQFF. The CDR3 nucleotides are TGCGCCAGCAGAGTCTCACCCGGGACAGACAATGAGCAGTTCTTC.

The V call is TRBV28, the J call TRBJ2-7, with TRBD1 identical over 10 bases. The CDR3 loop spans 14 amino acids. J gave up 4 bases and V 3 bases, and 3 bases lay outside the gene matches. The germline gives CDR1 MDHEN, CDR2 SYDVKM. CDR3 in amino acids: CASSFPGQGYEQYF. In nucleotides, the CDR3 is TGTGCCAGCAGTTTTCCGGGACAGGGGTACGAGCAGTACTTC.